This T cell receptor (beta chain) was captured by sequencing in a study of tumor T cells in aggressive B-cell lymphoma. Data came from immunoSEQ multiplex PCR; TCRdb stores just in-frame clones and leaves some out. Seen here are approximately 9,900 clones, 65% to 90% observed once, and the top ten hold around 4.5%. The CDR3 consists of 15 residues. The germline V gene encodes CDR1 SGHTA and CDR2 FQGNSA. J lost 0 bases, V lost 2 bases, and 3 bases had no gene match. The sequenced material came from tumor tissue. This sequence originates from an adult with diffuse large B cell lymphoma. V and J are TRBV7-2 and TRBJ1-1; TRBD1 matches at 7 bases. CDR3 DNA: TGTGCCAGCAGCTTACAGGGGGGAATGAACACTGAAGCTTTCTTT. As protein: CASSLQGGMNTEAFF.